Listed here are 5 T cell receptor beta chains from one sample, sequenced in a study of OX40 agonist ivuxolimab in advanced cancers. Only in-frame clones appear in the TCRdb table, and some are missing; sequencing was by immunoSEQ multiplex PCR. The repertoire consists of 80,000 to 100,000 clones, with less than 90% occurring once and the leading ten covering around 5.5%. Sequencing used CD4+ or CD8+ T cells sorted from blood, obtained in a trial of the OX40 agonist ivuxolimab. These receptor sequences come from an adult with an advanced solid tumor such as melanoma, head and neck, liver or kidney cancer.

As to this clone: At one boundary the junction diverges from the germline segment, which might be a read error. The chain is built from TRBV7-9 and TRBJ2-4; maybe TRBD2 (5 bases). CDR3 length equals 14 residues. The germline CDR1 and CDR2 sequences are SEHNR and FQNEAQ (reference sequence). The CDR3 sequence: CASSLAQQRTPSDF. CDR3 sequence (DNA): TGTGCCAGCAGCTTAGCGCAACAGAGGACTCCCAGTGACTTC.

As to this clone: An end of the junction does not agree with germline; a read error may underlie this. The CDR3 DNA follows: TGCGCCAGCAGCTGGGGGCCGGGTAGCGATCAGCCCCAGCATTTT. It specifies CASSWGPGSDQPQHF. V gene TRBV5-1 combines with J gene TRBJ1-5; maybe TRBD1 (6 bases). The CDR3 is made up of 15 amino acids. Looked up from germline, CDR1 is SGHRS and CDR2 is YFSETQ.

This chain connects TRBV7-9 to TRBJ2-5, with D uncertain. Germline V gene sequence: CDR1 SEHNR, CDR2 FQNEAQ (reference sequence). This CDR3 is built from 14 residues. V was shortened by 3 bases and J by 0 bases, with 8 bases between the two germline ends. The CDR3 reads CASSFRLNQETQYF. The CDR3 nucleotides read TGTGCCAGCAGCTTTCGTCTTAACCAAGAGACCCAGTACTTC. The full variable domain, its missing parts supplied by reference TRBV7-9 and TRBJ2-5, is DTGVSQNPRHKITKRGQNVTFRCDPISEHNRLYWYRQTLGQGPEFLTYFQNEAQLEKSRLLSDRFSAERPKGSFSTLEIQRTEQGDSAMYLCASSFRLNQETQYFGPGTRLLVL.

In this sample, this clone turned up once. V is TRBV19 and J is TRBJ1-1, with D hard to call. The CDR3 is made up of 13 amino acids. V was trimmed by 6 bases and J by 0 bases, leaving 8 bases between them. Looked up from germline, CDR1 is LNHDA and CDR2 is SQIVND (reference sequence). The CDR3 sequence is CASRYQMNTEAFF. For the CDR3, the DNA is TGTGCCAGTAGATATCAGATGAACACTGAAGCTTTCTTT. The full variable domain, with the rest looked up from reference TRBV19 and TRBJ1-1, is DGGITQSPKYLFRKEGQNVTLSCEQNLNHDAMYWYRQDPGQGLRLIYYSQIVNDFQKGDIAEGYSVSREKKESFPLTVTSAQKNPTAFYLCASRYQMNTEAFFGQGTRLTVV.

In its sample, this clone was seen once. This chain uses TRBV19 with TRBJ2-7, with unresolved D. V lost 5 bases and J lost 0, with 5 bases in between. Per the germline V gene, CDR1 is LNHDA and CDR2 is SQIVND (reference sequence). The CDR3 runs 12 residues. For the CDR3, the DNA is TGTGCCAGTAGTGGGGACTCCTACGAGCAGTACTTC. Its translation is CASSGDSYEQYF.